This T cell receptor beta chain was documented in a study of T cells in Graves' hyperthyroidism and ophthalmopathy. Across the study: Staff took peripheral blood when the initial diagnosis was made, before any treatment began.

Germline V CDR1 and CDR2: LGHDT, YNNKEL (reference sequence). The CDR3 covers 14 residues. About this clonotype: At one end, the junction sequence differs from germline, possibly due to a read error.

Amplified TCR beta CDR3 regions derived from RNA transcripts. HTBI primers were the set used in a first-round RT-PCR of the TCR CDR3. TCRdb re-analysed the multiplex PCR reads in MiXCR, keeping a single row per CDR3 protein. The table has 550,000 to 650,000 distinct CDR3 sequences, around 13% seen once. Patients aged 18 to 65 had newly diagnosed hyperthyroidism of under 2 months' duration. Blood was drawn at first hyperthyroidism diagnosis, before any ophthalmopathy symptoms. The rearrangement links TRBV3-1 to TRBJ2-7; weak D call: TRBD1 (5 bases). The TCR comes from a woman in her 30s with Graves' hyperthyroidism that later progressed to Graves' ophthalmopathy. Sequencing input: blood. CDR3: CANSQGVGDYEQYF. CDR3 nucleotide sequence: TGTGCCAACAGCCAAGGGGTAGGGGACTACGAGCAGTACTTC.